This T cell receptor (beta chain) comes out of a study of blood T cell repertoires in COVID-19 (TCRdb year 2020). Turning to the overall study: Samples covering the acute and convalescent phases of COVID-19 were provided by collaborators in the United States, Italy and Spain. The prospective study material was composed of cDNA or gDNA derived from T cells, B-cell-depleted T cells, or PBMCs. The dataset comprised deeply sampled blood TCRbeta repertoires from subjects exposed to, actively infected with, or recovered from COVID-19. A freely available public database, intended as a resource for researchers studying the immune response to SARS-CoV-2, is where the repertoires were released. The samples were drawn from the first 160 participants of the ongoing ImmuneRACE study and from under 1,500 subjects provided by 6 global collaborators. A de-identified subject ID, COVID-19 status, age in years and sex were almost always included in the sample metadata. Where available, HLA class I and class II types were obtained from metadata supplied by the sample provider rather than from assay-based typing. What the authors observed across the whole study: The quantity of clinical and demographic metadata differed by source and by participant and was supplied without curation.

TCRbeta CDR3 regions were amplified from genomic DNA by means of the immunoSEQ Assay, a bias-controlled multiplex PCR. On the study's bioinformatics: Within the assay, amplification of reference gene primers was used to estimate how many nucleated cells each sample contained. To quantify the absolute abundance of each unique TCRbeta CDR3 rearrangement, sequence reads were collapsed and filtered. Productive Simpson clonality was computed per sample as the square root of Simpson's diversity index over productive rearrangements. The clones in this table, taken by TCRdb from immuneACCESS, are in-frame only. Not every clone is retained; where verified, under half of the shortfall comes from an unresolved V gene, and the cause of the rest is unknown. For V, J and clone size, that table is used; D and trimming come from the DNA. The sample data list 90,000 to 110,000 clones, and roughly 80% of these were observed just once. Jointly, the top ten make up 15% to 20% of the sample.

Each collaborating institution followed its own protocols to collect whole blood in K2EDTA tubes. For TCRbeta analysis, collaborators shipped samples as frozen whole blood, isolated PBMCs, or DNA extracted from either of those sample types. Via the germline V gene, CDR1 is WSHSY and CDR2 SAAADI. The CDR3, from cysteine to phenylalanine, totals 13 residues. Only the CDR3 DNA is retained, 39 bases long and in frame from the first base. Cut back by 7 bases and 2 bases, the V and J ends lie 12 bases apart. As regards this clone: Which antigen it targets is not known. Per-base qualities were not stored, and no clone one base away is much larger.

Sequenced input: peripheral blood. The sequence is built from TRBV10-2 and TRBJ2-7; a tentative D match to TRBD1 spans 6 bases. The receptor comes from a woman aged 55 to 70 with acute or convalescent COVID-19. The DNA is TGCGCCAGCAACCCCGAGGGGGCCTACGAGCAGTACTTC. Its protein reads: CASNPEGAYEQYF.